Listed below are T cell receptor beta chains from one sample, sequenced in a study of CD8 T cells in acute hepatitis C reinfection. This table comes from immunoSEQ multiplex PCR, and its TCRdb copy is limited to in-frame clones, with some not included. The profile shows tens of thousands of clones, over 75% of them singletons. The sequenced material came from naive CD8+ T cells from PBMCs. The receptors come from a woman aged 18-29 years who spontaneously cleared hepatitis C infection. CDR3s leave out the opening cysteine and the closing phenylalanine or tryptophan. Clone size is not always given. Where it is, it says once, few, many or a class for expanded clones.

V	size	J	CDR3
TRBV27	NA	TRBJ2-5	ASTDRGQETQY
TRBV6-6	once	TRBJ2-7	ASSLGYEQY
TRBV2	once	TRBJ1-5	ASSEGGAQPQH
TRBV7-7	once	TRBJ2-1	ASSSRAGGSNEQF
TRBV5-4	NA	TRBJ1-2	ASSAAGGGYT
TRBV6-4	NA	TRBJ2-1	ASSDSGQGIFEQF
TRBV7-9	NA	TRBJ2-5	ASSFRGGVYTQY
TRBV7-6	NA	TRBJ1-1	ASSANWGADLRNTEAF
TRBV6-5	NA	TRBJ2-1	ASRSQGEQF
TRBV6-1	NA	TRBJ2-1	ASSVLAGDYNEQF
TRBV27	NA	TRBJ2-1	ASRGGIHNEQF
TRBV6-5	NA	TRBJ2-1	ASSYSPYNEQF
TRBV5-4	NA	TRBJ2-7	ASSIGRTSGTYYEQY
TRBV19	NA	TRBJ1-2	ASRPQGAVNGYT
TRBV4-1	once	TRBJ2-2	ASSQVGLSAGELF
TRBV5-1	once	TRBJ2-1	ASSHRAQEAGGLYEQF
TRBV27	NA	TRBJ2-1	ASSFRTPRPTNPYNEQF
TRBV15	NA	TRBJ2-5	ATSRGQGAETQY
TRBV9	NA	TRBJ2-2	ASSPRDRENTGELF
TRBV9	NA	TRBJ2-7	ASSPLGGDSYEQY
TRBV27	NA	TRBJ2-3	ASSSFLRKDTQY
TRBV6-5	NA	TRBJ1-1	ASRSTGNTEAF
TRBV6-5	NA	TRBJ1-1	ASSLGPEAF
TRBV13	NA	TRBJ1-2	ASSFEGSGYT
TRBV4-1	NA	TRBJ2-2	ASSPRTGGADGELF
TRBV27	NA	TRBJ2-7	IVAGGSSYEQY
TRBV5-1	NA	TRBJ2-2	ASSLPQGATGELF
TRBV27	once	TRBJ2-1	ASSLVGLGNEQF
TRBV5-8	NA	TRBJ2-3	ASSLPDTQY
TRBV7-8	NA	TRBJ2-1	ASSSFQVLSSYNEQF
TRBV4-1	few	TRBJ1-5	ASSYRGDQPQH
TRBV4-1	NA	TRBJ2-7	ASSQEETTYEQY
TRBV11-2	NA	TRBJ2-7	ASSPGWGADEQY
TRBV10-2	NA	TRBJ1-4	AGPPPSRATNEKLF
TRBV12-5	NA	TRBJ1-1	ASGGYTEAF
TRBV5-5	once	TRBJ2-2	ASLRQGYTGELF
TRBV5-1	once	TRBJ2-7	ASSSGYTSGSLYEQY
TRBV6-1	few	TRBJ1-5	ASSGTGGGNQPQH
TRBV7-9	NA	TRBJ2-1	ASSNSASSRAGLYNEQF
TRBV5-4	NA	TRBJ2-7	ASSLAGGDSFGRRSYEQY
TRBV5-8	NA	TRBJ2-5	ASSLGTGVQETQY
TRBV6-1	NA	TRBJ2-7	ASSSIKRRGGEQY
TRBV19	once	TRBJ2-7	ASSTSGGVPYEQY
TRBV10-3	NA	TRBJ2-1	AIRELAGAHNEQF
TRBV29-1	NA	TRBJ2-1	SARLADYNEQF
TRBV4-1	few	TRBJ2-7	ASSHLTSGTGMYEQY
TRBV5-4	NA	TRBJ2-2	ASSLRTGHTGELF
TRBV5-1	NA	NA	ASSLELSGYGYEQY